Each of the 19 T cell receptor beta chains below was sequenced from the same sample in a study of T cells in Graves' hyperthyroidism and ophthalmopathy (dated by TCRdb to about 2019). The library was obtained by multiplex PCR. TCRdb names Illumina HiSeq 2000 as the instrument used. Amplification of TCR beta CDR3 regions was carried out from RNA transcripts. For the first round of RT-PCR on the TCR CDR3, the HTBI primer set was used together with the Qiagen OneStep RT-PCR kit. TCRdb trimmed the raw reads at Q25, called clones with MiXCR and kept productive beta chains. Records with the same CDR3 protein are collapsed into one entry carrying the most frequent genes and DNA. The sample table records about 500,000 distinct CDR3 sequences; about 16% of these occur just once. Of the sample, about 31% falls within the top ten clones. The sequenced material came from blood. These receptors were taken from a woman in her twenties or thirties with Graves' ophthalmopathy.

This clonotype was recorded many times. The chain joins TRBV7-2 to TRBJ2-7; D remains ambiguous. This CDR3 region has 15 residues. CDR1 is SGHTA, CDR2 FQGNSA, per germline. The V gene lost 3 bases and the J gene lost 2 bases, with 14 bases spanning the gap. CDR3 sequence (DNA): TGTGCCAGCAGCTTCCCAGGACCGAAAACCTACGAGCAGTACTTC. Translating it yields CASSFPGPKTYEQYF. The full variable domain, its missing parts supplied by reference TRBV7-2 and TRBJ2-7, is GAGVSQSPSNKVTEKGKDVELRCDPISGHTALYWYRQSLGQGLEFLIYFQGNSAPDKSGLPSDRFSAERTGGSVSTLTIQRTQQEDSAVYLCASSFPGPKTYEQYFGPGTRLTVT.

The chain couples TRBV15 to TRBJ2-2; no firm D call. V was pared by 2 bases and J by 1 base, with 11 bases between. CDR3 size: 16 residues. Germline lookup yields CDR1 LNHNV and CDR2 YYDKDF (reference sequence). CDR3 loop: CATSRTAAQNTGELFF. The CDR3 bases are TGTGCCACCAGCAGAACAGCAGCACAGAACACCGGGGAGCTGTTTTTT.

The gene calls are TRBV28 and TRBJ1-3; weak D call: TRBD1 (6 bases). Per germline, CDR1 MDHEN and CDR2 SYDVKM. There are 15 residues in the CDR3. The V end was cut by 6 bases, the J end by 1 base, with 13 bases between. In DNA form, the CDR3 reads TGTGCCAGCAGGGTGGACAGCGCATCTGGAAACACCATATATTTT. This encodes CASRVDSASGNTIYF.

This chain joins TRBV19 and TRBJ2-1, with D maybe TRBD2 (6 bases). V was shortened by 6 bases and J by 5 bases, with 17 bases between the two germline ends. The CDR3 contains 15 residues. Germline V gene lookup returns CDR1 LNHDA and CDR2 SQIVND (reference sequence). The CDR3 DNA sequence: TGTGCCAGTAGCCAGACTAGTCTACTCCACAATGAGCAGTTCTTC. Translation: CASSQTSLLHNEQFF.

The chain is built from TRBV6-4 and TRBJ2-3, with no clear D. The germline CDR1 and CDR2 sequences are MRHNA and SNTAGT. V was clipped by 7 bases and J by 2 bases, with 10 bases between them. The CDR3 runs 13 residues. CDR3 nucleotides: TGTGCCAGCATACCCGGGTCCACAGATACGCAGTATTTT. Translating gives CASIPGSTDTQYF.

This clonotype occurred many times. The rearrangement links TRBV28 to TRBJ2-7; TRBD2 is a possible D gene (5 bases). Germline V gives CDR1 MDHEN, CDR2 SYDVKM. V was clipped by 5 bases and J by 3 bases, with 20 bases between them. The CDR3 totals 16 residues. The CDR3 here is CASSPPRGLKLYEQYF. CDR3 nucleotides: TGTGCCAGCAGTCCCCCCCGGGGTCTGAAGCTCTACGAGCAGTACTTC. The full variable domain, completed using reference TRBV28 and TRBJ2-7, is DVKVTQSSRYLVKRTGEKVFLECVQDMDHENMFWYRQDPGLGLRLIYFSYDVKMKEKGDIPEGYSVSREKKERFSLILESASTNQTSMYLCASSPPRGLKLYEQYFGPGTRLTVT.

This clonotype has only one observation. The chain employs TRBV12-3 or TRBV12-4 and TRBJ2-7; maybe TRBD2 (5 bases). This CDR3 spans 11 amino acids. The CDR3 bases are TGTGTGTCGGGAATCCAATACGAGCAGTACTTC. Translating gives CVSGIQYEQYF.

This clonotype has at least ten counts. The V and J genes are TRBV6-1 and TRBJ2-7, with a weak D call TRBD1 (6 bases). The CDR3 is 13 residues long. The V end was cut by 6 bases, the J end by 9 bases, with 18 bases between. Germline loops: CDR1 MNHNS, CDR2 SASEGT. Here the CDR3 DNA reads TGTGCCAGCAGCCAGGGACATGATGGAAGGCAGTACTTC. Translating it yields CASSQGHDGRQYF.

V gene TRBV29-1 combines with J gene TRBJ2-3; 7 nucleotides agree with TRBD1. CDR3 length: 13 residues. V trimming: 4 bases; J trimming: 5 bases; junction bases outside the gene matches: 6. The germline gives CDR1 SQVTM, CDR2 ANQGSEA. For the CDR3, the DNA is TGCAGCGTTGCCGACAGGGCAAGAGATACGCAGTATTTT. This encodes CSVADRARDTQYF.

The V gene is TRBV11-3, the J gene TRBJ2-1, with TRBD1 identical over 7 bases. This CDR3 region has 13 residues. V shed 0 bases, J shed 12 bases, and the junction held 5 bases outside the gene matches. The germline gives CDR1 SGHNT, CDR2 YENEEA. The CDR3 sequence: CASSLETGETQFF. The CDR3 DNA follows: TGTGCCAGCAGCTTAGAAACAGGGGAGACGCAGTTCTTC.

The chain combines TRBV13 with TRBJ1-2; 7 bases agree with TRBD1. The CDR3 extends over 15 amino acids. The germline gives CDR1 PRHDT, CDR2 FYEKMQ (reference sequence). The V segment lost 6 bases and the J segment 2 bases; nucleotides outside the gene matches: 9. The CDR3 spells CASSFVTGRNYGYTF. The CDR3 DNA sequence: TGTGCCAGCAGTTTCGTGACAGGGAGGAACTATGGCTACACCTTC.

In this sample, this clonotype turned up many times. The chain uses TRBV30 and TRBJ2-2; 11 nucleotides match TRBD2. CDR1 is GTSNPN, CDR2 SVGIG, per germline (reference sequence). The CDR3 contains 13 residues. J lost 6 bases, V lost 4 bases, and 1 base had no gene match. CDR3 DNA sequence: TGTGCCTGGAAACTAGCGGGAGCCGGGGAGCTGTTTTTT. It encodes CAWKLAGAGELFF. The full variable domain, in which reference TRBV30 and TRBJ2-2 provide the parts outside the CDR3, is SQTIHQWPATLVQPVGSPLSLECTVEGTSNPNLYWYRQAAGRGLQLLFYSVGIGQISSEVPQNLSASRPQDRQFILSSKKLLLSDSGFYLCAWKLAGAGELFFGEGSRLTVL.

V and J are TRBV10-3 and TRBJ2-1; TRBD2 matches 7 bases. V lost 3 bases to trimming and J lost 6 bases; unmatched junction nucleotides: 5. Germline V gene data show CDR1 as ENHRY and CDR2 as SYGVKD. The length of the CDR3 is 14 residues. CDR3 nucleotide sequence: TGTGCCATCAGTGAAGGGAGGGCGGGCAATGAGCAGTTCTTC. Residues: CAISEGRAGNEQFF.

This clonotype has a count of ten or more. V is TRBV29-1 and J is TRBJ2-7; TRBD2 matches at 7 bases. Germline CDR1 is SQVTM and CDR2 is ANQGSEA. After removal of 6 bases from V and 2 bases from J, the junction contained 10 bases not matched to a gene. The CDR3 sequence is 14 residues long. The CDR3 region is CSVAEASGAYEQYF. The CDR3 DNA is TGCAGCGTAGCGGAGGCTAGCGGAGCCTACGAGCAGTACTTC.

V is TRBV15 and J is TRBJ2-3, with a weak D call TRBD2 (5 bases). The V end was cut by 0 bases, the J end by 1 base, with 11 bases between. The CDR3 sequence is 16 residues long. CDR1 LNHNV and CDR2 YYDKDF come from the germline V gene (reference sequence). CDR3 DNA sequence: TGTGCCACCAGCAGAGATCAGCGGCAAGGCACAGATACGCAGTATTTT. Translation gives CATSRDQRQGTDTQYF.

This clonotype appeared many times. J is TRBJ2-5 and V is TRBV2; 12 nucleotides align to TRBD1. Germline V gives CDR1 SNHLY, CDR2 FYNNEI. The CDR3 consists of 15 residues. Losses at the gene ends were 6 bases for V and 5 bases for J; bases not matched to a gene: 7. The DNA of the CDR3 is TGTGCCAGCAGAAGGGACAGGGGGCCGGCGGAGACCCAGTACTTC. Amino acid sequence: CASRRDRGPAETQYF.

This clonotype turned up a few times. CDR3 bases: TGTGCCAGTAGTGCCGGGACAGGGGGCAACACCGGGGAGCTGTTTTTT. Translation: CASSAGTGGNTGELFF. This chain uses TRBV11-2 with TRBJ2-2; TRBD1 matches at 12 bases. Germline CDR1 reads SGHAT; CDR2 reads FQNNGV. The V and J ends lost 9 bases and 2 bases, in that order; junction bases with no gene match: 7. CDR3 length equals 16 residues.

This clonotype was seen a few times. The CDR3 sequence: CASSEGDRTNEKLFF. The DNA of the CDR3 is TGTGCCAGCAGCGAGGGGGACAGAACTAATGAAAAACTGTTTTTT. J is TRBJ1-4 and V is TRBV9, with TRBD1 identical over 7 bases. V dropped 3 bases and J dropped 1; count of bases not matched to a gene: 3. The germline gives CDR1 SGDLS, CDR2 YYNGEE. This CDR3 is built from 15 residues.

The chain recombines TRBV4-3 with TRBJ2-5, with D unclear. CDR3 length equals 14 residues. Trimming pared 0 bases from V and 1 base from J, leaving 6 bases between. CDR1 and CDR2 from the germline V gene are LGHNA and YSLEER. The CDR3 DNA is TGCGCCAGCAGCCAAGATTCCAGCCAAGAGACCCAGTACTTC. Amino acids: CASSQDSSQETQYF.